The 12 T cell receptor beta chains below were found in one sample sequenced in a study of T cells in localized non-small cell lung cancer (TCRdb year 2020). Libraries were built with the immunoSEQ multiplex PCR assay. This is the immuneACCESS table as TCRdb keeps it, with only in-frame sequences that have V and J called. A part of the clones is gone; compared with another copy, unresolved V genes explain less than half, and the rest is unexplained. The sample table records around 2,600 clones; 20% to 25% of these occur just once. 8.4% of the sample belongs to the ten largest clones. Sample: lung tumor tissue, taken before any cancer treatment. These TCRs come from a male donor older than 55 with stage III squamous cell lung carcinoma.

This clone showed up just a few times. The chain recombines TRBV19 with TRBJ2-6; 7 nucleotides match TRBD1. V gave up 6 bases and J gave up 0 bases; unmatched junction bases: 11. Germline CDR1 reads LNHDA; CDR2 reads SQIVND (reference sequence). CDR3 length equals 18 residues. The CDR3: CASSHRGQLSSGANVLTF. CDR3 nucleotides: TGTGCCAGTAGCCACAGGGGTCAATTAAGCTCTGGGGCCAACGTCCTGACTTTC.

This clone has more than one count but fewer than ten. The junction departs from the called germline gene at one end, perhaps through a read error. This sequence joins TRBV6-8 and TRBJ2-2; D is uncertain. In germline, CDR1 is MNHGY, CDR2 SAAAGT. The CDR3 has 17 amino acids. In DNA, the CDR3 is TGTGCCATCAGTGCCCCGGGTCGTGCTTCCGTCGGCGGGGAGCTGTTTTTT. It yields the protein CAISAPGRASVGGELFF.

The gene calls are TRBV18 and TRBJ1-2; D unresolved. V lost 3 bases, J lost 2 bases, and 13 bases lay in between. Germline V gene sequence: CDR1 KGHSH, CDR2 LQKENI. The CDR3 covers 15 residues. DNA for the CDR3: TGTGCCAGCTCACCTAGTGCCGAAGGAAACTATGGCTACACCTTC. This encodes CASSPSAEGNYGYTF.

This clone is labeled as medium-sized. The chain carries TRBV11-3 and TRBJ1-2; perhaps TRBD1 as D (5 bases). The CDR3 length is 15 residues. V was cut by 2 bases and J by 6 bases, with 16 bases left in between. The germline V gene encodes CDR1 SGHNT and CDR2 YENEEA. The CDR3 DNA sequence: TGTGCCAGCAGCTTAACTTTATGGGGGGGAGATGGCTACACCTTC. This encodes CASSLTLWGGDGYTF.

The chain employs TRBV23-1 and TRBJ1-2, with D unclear. TRBV23-1 is known as an ORF, though its function is uncertain. V lost 6 bases and J lost 1, with 9 bases in between. The CDR3 runs to 13 residues. CDR3 sequence (DNA): TGCGCCAGCAGCTTGGCTGATAACTATGGCTACACCTTC. This sequence encodes CASSLADNYGYTF.

The sample holds a few counts of this clone. The chain combines TRBV23-1 with TRBJ2-2, with 14 bases aligning to TRBD2. TRBV23-1 is designated an ORF whose function remains uncertain. V gave up 6 bases and J gave up 4 bases; unmatched junction bases: 7. The CDR3 runs to 17 residues. The CDR3 DNA is TGCGCCAGCAGCCCGGGACTAGCGGGGGATGCCACCGGGGAGCTGTTTTTT. Protein sequence: CASSPGLAGDATGELFF.

The genes are TRBV14 and TRBJ1-6; D is unclear. CDR3 length: 14 residues. From germline, CDR1 is SGHDN and CDR2 FVKESK. V lost 3 bases, J lost 11 bases, and 14 bases lay in between. The CDR3, as DNA: TGTGCCAGCAGCCATGACCTCATCGCGGCACCCCTCCACTTT. Its translation: CASSHDLIAAPLHF. Looking up the rest from reference TRBV14 and TRBJ1-6 gives the full variable domain: EAGVTQFPSHSVIEKGQTVTLRCDPISGHDNLYWYRRVMGKEIKFLLHFVKESKQDESGMPNNRFLAERTGGTYSTLKVQPAELEDSGVYFCASSHDLIAAPLHFGNGTRLTVT.

The rearrangement links TRBV19 to TRBJ2-1, with TRBD1 matching over 11 bases. From germline, CDR1 is LNHDA and CDR2 SQIVND (reference sequence). V lost 2 bases to trimming and J lost 7 bases; unmatched junction nucleotides: 4. The CDR3 loop spans 15 amino acids. CDR3 loop: CASSIRGQGDNEQFF. CDR3 nucleotide sequence: TGTGCCAGTAGTATAAGGGGACAGGGGGATAATGAGCAGTTCTTC. Full variable domain (rest looked up from reference TRBV19 and TRBJ2-1): DGGITQSPKYLFRKEGQNVTLSCEQNLNHDAMYWYRQDPGQGLRLIYYSQIVNDFQKGDIAEGYSVSREKKESFPLTVTSAQKNPTAFYLCASSIRGQGDNEQFFGPGTRLTVL.

The sample holds one count of this clone. This chain connects TRBV19 to TRBJ2-6, with D possibly being TRBD2 (5 bases). The CDR3 runs to 15 residues. Germline V gene lookup returns CDR1 LNHDA and CDR2 SQIVND (reference sequence). The V and J ends lost 8 bases and 0 bases respectively, with 11 bases between them. The CDR3 DNA sequence: TGTGCCAGTGTACCGGGGAGCTCTGGGGCCAACGTCCTGACTTTC. Translated, it gives CASVPGSSGANVLTF.

This clone was detected a few times. This chain connects TRBV6-8 to TRBJ2-3, with TRBD2 identical over 10 bases. The CDR3 has 20 amino acids. V lost 0 bases to trimming and J lost 0 bases; unmatched junction nucleotides: 12. Germline V CDR1 and CDR2: MNHGY, SAAAGT. The CDR3 bases are TGTGCCAGCAGTTACTCGGTGTTAGCGGGGGGACTTATTAGCACAGATACGCAGTATTTT. As protein: CASSYSVLAGGLISTDTQYF.

This clone is medium-sized in the sample. The CDR3 DNA follows: TGCGCCAGCAGTTTCAACTTGGGACTAGCGGGGGGGAGGGAGACCCAGTACTTC. Translated, it gives CASSFNLGLAGGRETQYF. The rearrangement links TRBV4-1 to TRBJ2-5; 16 bases agree with TRBD2. The CDR3 has 18 amino acids. The ends lost 6 bases at V and 5 bases at J; junction bases unmatched: 12. Germline CDR1 reads MGHRA; CDR2 reads YSYEKL.

This sequence joins TRBV10-2 and TRBJ1-2; D possibly corresponds to TRBD1 (5 bases). The CDR3 is 13 residues long. In germline, CDR1 is WSHSY, CDR2 SAAADI. V was pared by 2 bases and J by 5 bases, with 9 bases between. The DNA for the CDR3 is TGCGCCAGCAGTGAGAGGGCAGGGTATGGCTACACCTTC. Encoded protein: CASSERAGYGYTF.